The 19 T cell receptor beta chains given below trace back to one sample, sequenced in a study of PD-1 blockade in classical Hodgkin lymphoma. The repertoire was sequenced with immunoSEQ multiplex PCR; TCRdb's copy has only in-frame clones and lacks some. The data show approximately 150,000 clones, about 78% seen once. Every patient had relapsed following autologous stem cell transplantation, and cohorts differed in brentuximab vedotin exposure. Sample: peripheral blood mononuclear cells (PBMCs), taken before the second cycle of nivolumab. The receptor set was obtained from a human donor with classical Hodgkin lymphoma.

The chain recombines TRBV29-1 with TRBJ2-7, with 8 bases identical to TRBD1. Germline CDR1 reads SQVTM; CDR2 reads ANQGSEA. J was trimmed by 3 bases and V by 7 bases; bases with no gene match: 2. CDR3 length: 11 amino acids. The CDR3 reads CSAGTGYEQYF. CDR3 bases: TGCAGCGCCGGGACAGGCTACGAGCAGTACTTC.

The chain has TRBV6-6 and TRBJ2-7; D could derive from TRBD1 or TRBD2 (5 bases each). This CDR3 has 15 residues. V was clipped by 2 bases and J by 1 base, with 12 bases between them. Per the germline V gene, CDR1 is MNHNY and CDR2 is SVGAGI (reference sequence). The CDR3 protein is CASSYVTGRSYEQYF. The CDR3 DNA reads TGTGCCAGCAGTTACGTGACGGGACGGTCCTACGAGCAGTACTTC.

This chain joins TRBV4-2 and TRBJ1-2; 9 positions match TRBD1. Unmatched junction bases numbered 9, after V lost 0 bases and J lost 4 bases. The CDR3 has 17 amino acids. Germline loops: CDR1 LGHNA, CDR2 YNFKEQ. The CDR3 DNA sequence: TGTGCCAGCAGCCAAGATTCAGGACAGGGGCTAATCTATGGCTACACCTTC. Residues: CASSQDSGQGLIYGYTF.

The chain uses TRBV7-3 and TRBJ2-3; TRBD2 matches 8 bases. The CDR3 sequence is 15 residues long. The germline CDR1 and CDR2 sequences are SGHTA and FQGTGA. With V trimmed by 1 base and J by 3 bases, 3 bases remained unmatched. In nucleotides, the CDR3 is TGTGCCAGCAGCTTAAAAGCGGGAGCGACAGATACGCAGTATTTT. Residues: CASSLKAGATDTQYF.

This chain links TRBV2 with TRBJ1-2; the D gene is possibly TRBD1 (5 bases). CDR3 size: 12 residues. Trimming took 6 bases from V and 4 from J, leaving 9 bases between them. Looked up from germline, CDR1 is SNHLY and CDR2 is FYNNEI. The CDR3 DNA reads TGTGCCAGCAGGGAAAGGGGCTATGGCTACACCTTC. Translation: CASRERGYGYTF.

Here the CDR3 reads CASSFGQGNQPQHF. CDR3 sequence (DNA): TGTGCCAGCAGCTTCGGACAGGGGAATCAGCCCCAGCATTTT. The chain uses TRBV7-8 and TRBJ1-5; 9 nucleotides line up with TRBD1. CDR3 size: 14 residues. Germline CDR1 is SGHVS and CDR2 is FQNEAQ. J gave up 4 bases and V 3 bases, and 1 base lay outside the gene matches.

The rearrangement links TRBV19 to TRBJ2-1, with 12 positions matching TRBD2. The CDR3 is 16 residues long. The V gene end was trimmed by 6 bases and the J gene end by 3 bases; junction bases not matched to a gene: 6. CDR1 and CDR2 (germline): LNHDA, SQIVND (reference sequence). The CDR3 DNA is TGTGCCAGTAGCGGACTAGCGGGGCACTACTACAATGAGCAGTTCTTC. Its translation is CASSGLAGHYYNEQFF.

V usage is TRBV2 and J usage is TRBJ2-7; the match to TRBD1 covers 8 bases. The CDR3 has 15 amino acids. With V trimmed by 11 bases and J by 0 bases, 12 bases remained unmatched. Germline CDR1 SNHLY, CDR2 FYNNEI. CDR3 bases: TGTGCCGGGAAACTGGACAGGGAAACCTCCTACGAGCAGTACTTC. It specifies CAGKLDRETSYEQYF.

This rearrangement joins TRBV4-2 to TRBJ2-5; 8 bases agree with TRBD2. V lost 1 base, J lost 2 bases, and 3 bases stayed unmatched. Germline V CDR1 and CDR2: LGHNA, YNFKEQ. This CDR3 has 15 amino acids. The CDR3, as DNA: TGTGCCAGCAGCCAAGGGAGCGGGAGTCAAGAGACCCAGTACTTC. Translated: CASSQGSGSQETQYF.

The chain recombines TRBV6-5 with TRBJ2-7; D unresolved. Germline CDR1 and CDR2: MNHEY and SVGAGI. Trimming removed 2 bases from V and 7 bases from J, with 9 bases in between. The CDR3 extends over 12 amino acids. The CDR3 sequence: CASSYQPTEQYF. As DNA, the CDR3 is TGTGCCAGCAGTTACCAGCCGACAGAGCAGTACTTC.

The rearrangement uses TRBV28 and TRBJ1-4, with 8 bases fitting TRBD1. The length of the CDR3 is 19 residues. The germline V gene has CDR1 MDHEN and CDR2 SYDVKM. Trimming took 3 bases from V and 5 from J; bases not matched to a gene: 17. Here the CDR3 reads CASSFFYRGVGPSNEKLFF. DNA for the CDR3: TGTGCCAGCAGTTTCTTCTACAGGGGGGTAGGACCAAGCAATGAAAAACTGTTTTTT.

This chain links TRBV19 with TRBJ2-2; 9 bases are a match to TRBD1. Germline trimming cut 6 bases from V and 7 bases from J; bases unmatched to any gene: 9. Per the germline V gene, CDR1 is LNHDA and CDR2 is SQIVND (reference sequence). CDR3 length: 15 residues. This CDR3 reads CASRKGQGIIGELFF. Here the CDR3 DNA reads TGTGCCAGTAGAAAAGGACAGGGGATAATCGGGGAGCTGTTTTTT.

This rearrangement joins TRBV5-1 to TRBJ2-2, with 7 bases fitting TRBD1. CDR1 is SGHRS and CDR2 is YFSETQ in the germline V gene. V lost 3 bases, J lost 0 bases, and 2 bases stayed unmatched. The CDR3 contains 15 residues. The CDR3 sequence: CASSSQGANTGELFF. CDR3 sequence (DNA): TGCGCCAGCAGCTCCCAGGGGGCGAACACCGGGGAGCTGTTTTTT.

The rearrangement uses TRBV5-6 and TRBJ2-2; 7 bases agree with TRBD1. Germline CDR1 reads SGHDT; CDR2 reads YYEEEE. V lost 8 bases, J lost 7 bases, and 11 bases stayed unmatched. CDR3 size: 14 residues. The CDR3 protein is CARIVQGKHGELFF. The CDR3 bases are TGTGCCAGAATTGTACAGGGGAAGCACGGGGAGCTGTTTTTT.

The chain links TRBV9 to TRBJ1-2, with 7 bases matching TRBD1. The CDR3 spans 14 residues. Trimming took 2 bases from V and 8 from J; bases not matched to a gene: 9. Germline CDR1 reads SGDLS; CDR2 reads YYNGEE. CDR3 region: CASSVTLGQEGYTF. The DNA of the CDR3 is TGTGCCAGCAGCGTCACCCTAGGACAGGAAGGCTACACCTTC.

The chain couples TRBV18 to TRBJ1-2; tentatively, D is TRBD1 (6 bases). The CDR3 is made up of 14 amino acids. Germline V gene data show CDR1 as KGHSH and CDR2 as LQKENI. Trimming removed 3 bases at V and 8 bases at J, with 16 bases between. CDR3 sequence (DNA): TGTGCCAGCTCACCGACGGGGGGCAAGGAGGGCTACACCTTC. Its protein is CASSPTGGKEGYTF.

This clone showed up just a few times. The CDR3 DNA reads TGTGCCAGCAGTGAAGGTGGGGCCCTCTATAATTCACCCCTCCACTTT. The encoded protein is CASSEGGALYNSPLHF. This sequence joins TRBV25-1 and TRBJ1-6; weak D call: TRBD1 (5 bases). The germline gives CDR1 MGHDK, CDR2 SYGVNS. This CDR3 has 16 amino acids. V was pared by 2 bases and J by 3 bases, with 11 bases between. The whole variable domain, filled in from reference TRBV25-1 and TRBJ1-6, reads EADIYQTPRYLVIGTGKKITLECSQTMGHDKMYWYQQDPGMELHLIHYSYGVNSTEKGDLSSESTVSRIRTEHFPLTLESARPSHTSQYLCASSEGGALYNSPLHFGNGTRLTVT.

The chain uses TRBV5-4 and TRBJ1-2; D is ambiguous. Germline-derived CDR1 and CDR2 are SGHNT and YYREEE (reference sequence). The CDR3 covers 13 residues. V was trimmed by 3 bases and J by 2 bases, leaving 8 bases between them. The CDR3 nucleotides are TGTGCCAGCAGCTCTCAGGTGAACTATGGCTACACCTTC. It is translated as CASSSQVNYGYTF.

This clone has just a few counts. The chain employs TRBV7-7 and TRBJ2-1; TRBD2 is a possible D gene (6 bases). The CDR3 has 14 residues. Germline CDR1 reads SSHAT; CDR2 reads FNYEAQ (reference sequence). V lost 1 base, J lost 9 bases, and 13 bases lay in between. The CDR3 here is CASSLGPQEGEQFF. CDR3 sequence (DNA): TGTGCCAGCAGCTTAGGCCCACAGGAGGGTGAGCAGTTCTTC.